These T cell receptor beta chains were read from a single sample in a study of T cells in Graves' hyperthyroidism and ophthalmopathy. MiXCR, run by TCRdb on the multiplex PCR reads, gives a single entry per CDR3 protein. The repertoire holds about half a million distinct CDR3 sequences, with about 20% as singletons. The material sequenced was blood. Receptors originate from a man in his forties with Graves' ophthalmopathy. CDR3s leave out the opening cysteine and the closing phenylalanine or tryptophan. Fields, in order: V gene, CDR3 protein.

V: TRBV20-1; CDR3: SAGFAETQY
V: TRBV28; CDR3: ASSRTGSYQETQY
V: TRBV5-1; CDR3: ASSLRWANQETQY
V: TRBV9; CDR3: ASSVGWSSNTGELF
V: TRBV5-1; CDR3: ASVPDGKNTGELF
V: TRBV6-2/TRBV6-3; CDR3: ASSYSISNPNTPTSTDTQY
V: TRBV20-1; CDR3: SARDAGEVGDTQY
V: TRBV27; CDR3: ASSFLSGNSYNEQF
V: TRBV12-3/TRBV12-4; CDR3: ASSFWLGGSISYNEQF
V: TRBV9; CDR3: ASSVDVSVDTQY
V: TRBV11-2; CDR3: ASSLEGQGGGGELF
V: TRBV5-1; CDR3: ASPLDLARGANTEAF
V: TRBV27; CDR3: ASSEGRGRLGTEAF
V: TRBV4-3; CDR3: ASSQGGYQGETQY
V: TRBV19; CDR3: ASSITTGNNQPQH
V: TRBV20-1; CDR3: SARGTTQETQY
V: TRBV12-3/TRBV12-4; CDR3: ASTLLGGGRVIDRAGNTIY
V: TRBV30; CDR3: AWSLGGGTYNEQF
V: TRBV6-1; CDR3: ASSKGQGRGYT
V: TRBV12-3/TRBV12-4; CDR3: ASQNQGAFNQPQH
V: TRBV12-3/TRBV12-4; CDR3: ASSFGQLGVEQF
V: TRBV19; CDR3: ASSSQVGTGGSGYT
V: TRBV20-1; CDR3: SARRLAVGGDEQF
V: TRBV3-1; CDR3: ASSPWTGASTDTQY
V: TRBV7-2; CDR3: ASSLGRQGYEQY
V: TRBV5-1; CDR3: ASSPSGGVPYEQY
V: TRBV11-2; CDR3: ASSLDGLAGGKF
V: TRBV3-1; CDR3: ASSLGVGQGGAF